Detailed here is one TCR beta chain. What it binds is not known. Constant-segment primers and 5'RACE yielded cDNA libraries for TCR alpha and TCR beta, each carrying sample barcodes and UMIs. Using its own MiXCR run on the 5' RACE reads, TCRdb lists one record per CDR3 protein. In the table there are roughly 450,000 distinct CDR3 sequences, about 20% of which are singletons. The sample is drawn from a study of T-cell memory formation after mild COVID-19. Whole-study findings and limits: The authors left the SARS-CoV-2 specificity of second-wave clones peaking on day 37 unconfirmed.

The CDR3 spans 15 residues. V was pared by 6 bases and J by 3 bases, with 8 bases of the junction left unmatched. Germline V gene lookup returns CDR1 DFQATT and CDR2 SNEGSKA (reference sequence). The TCR originated in an adult woman who had mild COVID-19 (a few samples of this study predate the infection). Cell type and time point are not known. Sequencing was carried out using PBMCs or a T cell subset sorted from them (not recorded which). The chain couples TRBV20-1 to TRBJ2-1, with 10 bases lining up with TRBD1. CDR3 nucleotide sequence: TGCAGTGCATTAGACAGGGGGCATCTCTACAATGAGCAGTTCTTC. Protein product: CSALDRGHLYNEQFF.